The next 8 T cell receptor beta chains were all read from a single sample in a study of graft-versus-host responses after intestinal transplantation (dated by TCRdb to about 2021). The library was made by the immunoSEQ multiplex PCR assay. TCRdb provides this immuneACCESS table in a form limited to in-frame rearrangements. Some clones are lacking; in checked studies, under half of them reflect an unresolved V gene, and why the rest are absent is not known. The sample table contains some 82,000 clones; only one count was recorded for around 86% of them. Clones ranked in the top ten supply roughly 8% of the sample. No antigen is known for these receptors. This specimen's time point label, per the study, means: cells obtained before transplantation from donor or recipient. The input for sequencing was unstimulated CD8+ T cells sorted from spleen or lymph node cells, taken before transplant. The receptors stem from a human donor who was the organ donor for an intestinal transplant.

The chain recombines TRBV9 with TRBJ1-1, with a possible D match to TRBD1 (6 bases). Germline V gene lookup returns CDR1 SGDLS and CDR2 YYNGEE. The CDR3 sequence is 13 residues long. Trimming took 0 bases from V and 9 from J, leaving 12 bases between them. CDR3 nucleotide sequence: TGTGCCAGCAGCGTAGATGCAGGGGAGAAAGCTTTCTTT. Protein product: CASSVDAGEKAFF.

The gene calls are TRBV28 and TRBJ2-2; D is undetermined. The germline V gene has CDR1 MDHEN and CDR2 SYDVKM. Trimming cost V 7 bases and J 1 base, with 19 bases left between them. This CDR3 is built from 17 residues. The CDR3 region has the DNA TGTGCCAGCACCTCATATGCGGCGGCAGAGAACACCGGGGAGCTGTTTTTT. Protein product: CASTSYAAAENTGELFF. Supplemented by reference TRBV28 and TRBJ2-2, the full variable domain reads DVKVTQSSRYLVKRTGEKVFLECVQDMDHENMFWYRQDPGLGLRLIYFSYDVKMKEKGDIPEGYSVSREKKERFSLILESASTNQTSMYLCASTSYAAAENTGELFFGEGSRLTVL.

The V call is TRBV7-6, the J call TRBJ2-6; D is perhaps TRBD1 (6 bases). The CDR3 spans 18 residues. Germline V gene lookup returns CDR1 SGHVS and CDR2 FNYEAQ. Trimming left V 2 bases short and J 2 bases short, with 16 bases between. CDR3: CASSLYSGVYPGANVLTF. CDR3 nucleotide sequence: TGTGCCAGCAGCTTATATTCAGGGGTCTACCCTGGGGCCAACGTCCTGACTTTC.

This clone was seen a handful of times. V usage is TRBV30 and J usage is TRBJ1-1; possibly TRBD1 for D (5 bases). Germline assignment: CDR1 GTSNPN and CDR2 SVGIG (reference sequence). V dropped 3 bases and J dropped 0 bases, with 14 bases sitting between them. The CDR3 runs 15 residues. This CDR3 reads CAWRENRLMNTEAFF. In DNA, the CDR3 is TGTGCCTGGAGAGAAAACAGGCTAATGAACACTGAAGCTTTCTTT.

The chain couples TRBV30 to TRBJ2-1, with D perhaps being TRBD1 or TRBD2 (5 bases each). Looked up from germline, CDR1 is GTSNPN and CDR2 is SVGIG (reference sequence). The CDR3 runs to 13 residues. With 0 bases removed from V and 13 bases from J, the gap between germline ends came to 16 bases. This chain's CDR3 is CAWSVLTGADQFF. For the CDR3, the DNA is TGTGCCTGGAGTGTACTCACCGGGGCGGATCAGTTCTTC.

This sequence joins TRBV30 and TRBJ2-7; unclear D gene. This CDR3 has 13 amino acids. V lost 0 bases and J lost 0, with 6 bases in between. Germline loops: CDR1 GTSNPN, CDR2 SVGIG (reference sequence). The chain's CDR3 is CAWSVATSYEQYF. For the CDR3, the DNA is TGTGCCTGGAGTGTAGCCACCTCCTACGAGCAGTACTTC. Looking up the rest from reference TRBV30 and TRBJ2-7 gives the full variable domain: SQTIHQWPATLVQPVGSPLSLECTVEGTSNPNLYWYRQAAGRGLQLLFYSVGIGQISSEVPQNLSASRPQDRQFILSSKKLLLSDSGFYLCAWSVATSYEQYFGPGTRLTVT.

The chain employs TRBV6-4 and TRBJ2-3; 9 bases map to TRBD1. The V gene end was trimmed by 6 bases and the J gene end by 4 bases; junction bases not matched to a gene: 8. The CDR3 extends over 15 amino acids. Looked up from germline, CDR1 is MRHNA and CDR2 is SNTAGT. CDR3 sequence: CASSTGQGPPDTQYF. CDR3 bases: TGTGCCAGCAGCACGGGACAGGGTCCCCCAGATACGCAGTATTTT.

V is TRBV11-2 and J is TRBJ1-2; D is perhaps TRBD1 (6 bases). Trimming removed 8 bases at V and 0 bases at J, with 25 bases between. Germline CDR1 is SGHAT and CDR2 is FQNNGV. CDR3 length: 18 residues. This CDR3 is CASSEGTSHYFANYGYTF. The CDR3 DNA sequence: TGTGCCAGCTCAGAGGGGACATCGCACTACTTCGCTAACTATGGCTACACCTTC.